Listed here are 2 T cell receptor beta chains from one sample, sequenced in a study of CD8+ T cells in alopecia areata. Treatment noted: oral pan-JAK inhibitor, 5-10 mg twice daily. Extraction of RNA preceded its reverse transcription into cDNA, which served as the sequencing template. Sequencing used immunoSEQ multiplex PCR; TCRdb keeps in-frame clones, though not all of them. The sample carries about 190,000 clones, 45% to 75% recorded once. The specimen was CD4+ T cells sorted from blood, collected at week 4, from a patient treated with tofacitinib. The receptors shown here come from a human donor with alopecia areata.

This chain connects TRBV5-1 to TRBJ1-1, with TRBD1 identical over 9 bases. Losses at the gene ends were 6 bases for V and 1 base for J; bases not matched to a gene: 22. The CDR3 extends over 20 amino acids. Germline lookup yields CDR1 SGHRS and CDR2 YFSETQ. DNA of the CDR3: TGCGCCAGCATGGCGAAGGGTCCACCGGCAGGGACAGGGCCGAACACTGAAGCTTTCTTT. Translated, it gives CASMAKGPPAGTGPNTEAFF.

In this sample, this clone turned up a few times. V gene TRBV9 combines with J gene TRBJ2-5, with TRBD2 matching over 12 bases. This CDR3 is 16 amino acids long. V was clipped by 2 bases and J by 5 bases; unmatched bases: 7. CDR1 is SGDLS and CDR2 is YYNGEE in the germline V gene. CDR3 coding DNA: TGTGCCAGCAGCGTTTCTAGCGGGAGGGCCGGGGAGACCCAGTACTTC. Translation: CASSVSSGRAGETQYF.